One and the same sample provided the 27 T cell receptor beta chains below, sequenced in a study of blood T cells in healthy people across ages. Through a sample-barcoded 5' primer and a J-beta primer mix, a second PCR was run for about 6 to 11 cycles. MiXCR, applied by TCRdb to the 5' RACE reads, yields one record per CDR3 protein. The sample has about 1.5 million distinct CDR3 sequences, about 42% seen once. Sequenced: blood. Every receptor here comes from a woman aged 18-35 years in good health.

The chain carries TRBV7-2 and TRBJ2-3, with unresolved D. The CDR3 is 12 amino acids. V was trimmed by 7 bases and J by 4 bases, leaving 9 bases between them. Per germline, CDR1 SGHTA and CDR2 FQGNSA. The CDR3 loop reads CASTGYPDTQYF. The CDR3 bases are TGTGCCAGCACCGGCTATCCAGATACGCAGTATTTT.

The rearrangement uses TRBV9 and TRBJ1-4; D remains ambiguous. V dropped 4 bases and J dropped 7 bases, with 14 bases sitting between them. The CDR3 sequence is 14 residues long. Germline V gene lookup returns CDR1 SGDLS and CDR2 YYNGEE. CDR3 bases: TGTGCCAGCAGCCAAAGCGGGCTAGGTGAAAAACTGTTTTTT. This codes for CASSQSGLGEKLFF.

Only one count was recorded for this clonotype. The CDR3 sequence: CASREDGGYTF. The CDR3 coding sequence is TGCGCCAGCAGAGAAGACGGTGGCTACACCTTC. The V and J genes are TRBV5-1 and TRBJ1-2; no definite D call. Germline CDR1 and CDR2: SGHRS and YFSETQ. This CDR3 is built from 11 residues. V was pared by 5 bases and J by 7 bases, with 9 bases between.

The chain recombines TRBV12-3 or TRBV12-4 with TRBJ1-5; TRBD1 might be the D (6 bases). This CDR3 has 17 amino acids. The V end was cut by 5 bases, the J end by 0 bases, with 17 bases between. Here the CDR3 DNA reads TGTGCCAGCAGTCTTCAGGACAGCGTCTATAGCAATCAGCCCCAGCATTTT. This codes for CASSLQDSVYSNQPQHF.

The chain combines TRBV5-1 with TRBJ1-1; D is ambiguous. V was cut by 4 bases and J by 4 bases, with 11 bases left in between. The CDR3 spans 13 residues. CDR1 SGHRS and CDR2 YFSETQ come from the germline V gene. The CDR3 loop reads CASSAQESTEAFF. The CDR3 DNA reads as TGCGCCAGCAGCGCCCAGGAGAGCACTGAAGCTTTCTTT.

This clonotype was observed many times. V and J are TRBV10-3 and TRBJ2-7; 10 bases agree with TRBD1. Germline CDR1 reads ENHRY; CDR2 reads SYGVKD. J lost 4 bases, V lost 6 bases, and 3 bases had no gene match. CDR3 size: 13 residues. CDR3 protein: CAIRGTGVYEQYF. The DNA of the CDR3 is TGTGCCATCAGGGGGACAGGGGTTTACGAGCAGTACTTC.

This clonotype was seen a few times. This chain links TRBV6-5 with TRBJ1-2, with 8 bases identical to TRBD1. Germline values: CDR1 MNHEY, CDR2 SVGAGI. The length of the CDR3 is 16 residues. Trimming at V came to 6 bases and at J to 4 bases, leaving 13 bases not matched to a gene. The CDR3 nucleotides read TGTGCCAGCAGCCCGCTCCAGGGGACAGGTCCCTATGGCTACACCTTC. It yields the protein CASSPLQGTGPYGYTF.

The chain joins TRBV5-5 to TRBJ2-7; D is unresolved. This CDR3 is 12 amino acids long. CDR1 SGHKS and CDR2 YYEKEE come from the germline V gene (reference sequence). Trimming took off 8 bases at V and 2 bases at J, with 11 bases between the two ends. Here the CDR3 DNA reads TGTGCCAGTGGGCTGTCTACCTACGAGCAGTACTTC. Protein product: CASGLSTYEQYF.

This clonotype occurred a few times. The V call is TRBV5-1, the J call TRBJ1-2; D remains unclear. Looked up from germline, CDR1 is SGHRS and CDR2 is YFSETQ. The CDR3 loop spans 15 amino acids. Trimming removed 0 bases at V and 2 bases at J, with 11 bases between. This CDR3 is CASSLAEGRNYGYTF. In DNA, the CDR3 is TGCGCCAGCAGCTTGGCGGAGGGCAGGAACTATGGCTACACCTTC.

V usage is TRBV15 and J usage is TRBJ2-4; TRBD1 is a possible D gene (5 bases). Trimming removed 0 bases from V and 8 bases from J, with 14 bases in between. CDR3 size: 15 residues. Germline V gives CDR1 LNHNV, CDR2 YYDKDF (reference sequence). The CDR3, as DNA: TGTGCCACCAGCAGAGATCCCAGGGTGGCGCACATTCAGTACTTC. This codes for CATSRDPRVAHIQYF.

The sample holds a few counts of this clonotype. This chain joins TRBV29-1 and TRBJ1-2; TRBD1 matches at 10 bases. Trimming cost V 6 bases and J 4 bases; bases outside gene matches: 8. CDR3 length: 14 residues. In germline, CDR1 is SQVTM, CDR2 ANQGSEA. The CDR3 DNA reads TGCAGCGTGCTCGGACAGGGGGTTTCCTATGGCTACACCTTC. Protein: CSVLGQGVSYGYTF.

Turning to this clonotype: One end of the junction is discordant with germline, which a read error may explain. The chain recombines TRBV6-5 with TRBJ1-4; D may be TRBD1 (5 bases). CDR3 length equals 15 residues. The germline V gene has CDR1 MNHEY and CDR2 SVGAGI. The CDR3 region has the DNA TGTACCAGCAGTTACCGGAGGGGACCTAATGAAAAACTGTTTTTT. This codes for CTSSYRRGPNEKLFF.

This chain connects TRBV4-2 to TRBJ2-1, with D hard to call. V lost 0 bases to trimming and J lost 0 bases, with 9 bases between them. CDR3 size: 16 residues. The germline gives CDR1 LGHNA, CDR2 YNFKEQ. The DNA for the CDR3 is TGTGCCAGCAGCCAAGAGGCTTACCGCTCCTACAATGAGCAGTTCTTC. Its protein is CASSQEAYRSYNEQFF.

The chain joins TRBV3-1 to TRBJ2-4, with TRBD2 matching over 10 bases. This CDR3 contains 14 residues. With V trimmed by 2 bases and J by 13 bases, 8 bases remained unmatched. Per germline, CDR1 LGHDT and CDR2 YNNKEL (reference sequence). The CDR3 sequence: CASSQRASGGEQYF. CDR3 DNA sequence: TGTGCCAGCAGCCAAAGGGCTAGCGGGGGAGAGCAGTACTTC.

The J gene is TRBJ2-5, the V gene TRBV27; no firm D call. V was clipped by 2 bases and J by 0 bases, with 7 bases between them. This CDR3 is 14 amino acids long. Germline V gene data show CDR1 as MNHEY and CDR2 as SMNVEV (reference sequence). CDR3 residues: CASSLLAHQETQYF. The CDR3 DNA is TGTGCCAGCAGTTTACTGGCCCACCAAGAGACCCAGTACTTC.

This clonotype was counted a few times. The rearrangement uses TRBV3-1 and TRBJ1-1; D remains ambiguous. The CDR3 is made up of 11 amino acids. Germline V gene sequence: CDR1 LGHDT, CDR2 YNNKEL (reference sequence). The V end was cut by 7 bases, the J end by 8 bases, with 11 bases between. CDR3 in amino acids: CASTPVLEAFF. In DNA, the CDR3 is TGTGCCAGCACCCCCGTTTTGGAAGCTTTCTTT.

This chain uses TRBV20-1 with TRBJ2-1, with TRBD2 identical over 10 bases. The germline V gene encodes CDR1 DFQATT and CDR2 SNEGSKA (reference sequence). V lost 2 bases to trimming and J lost 4 bases; unmatched junction nucleotides: 5. The CDR3 contains 15 residues. In DNA form, the CDR3 reads TGCAGTGCTAGACCTAGGACTAGCGGTTACAATGAGCAGTTCTTC. Protein product: CSARPRTSGYNEQFF.

The chain employs TRBV6-2 or TRBV6-3 and TRBJ2-7; unclear D gene. The germline V gene encodes CDR1 MNHEY and CDR2 SVGEGT. V dropped 2 bases and J dropped 3 bases, with 8 bases sitting between them. The CDR3 has 13 amino acids. The CDR3 DNA reads TGTGCCAGCAGTTACCCTGACCGCTACGAGCAGTACTTC. Translated: CASSYPDRYEQYF.

This clonotype was recorded a few times. The V gene is TRBV2, the J gene TRBJ1-5; TRBD1 matches 8 bases. Germline lookup yields CDR1 SNHLY and CDR2 FYNNEI. The trim removed 8 bases at V and 7 bases at J, leaving 13 bases unmatched. This CDR3 spans 15 amino acids. CDR3 sequence (DNA): TGTGCCAGCTCCCTCCGGACAGGGACCGAACAGCCCCAGCATTTT. Translating it yields CASSLRTGTEQPQHF.

The V gene is TRBV20-1, the J gene TRBJ2-1; D is unclear. V shed 2 bases and J shed 3 bases, with 11 bases lying between them. The CDR3 covers 14 residues. Germline values: CDR1 DFQATT, CDR2 SNEGSKA (reference sequence). This CDR3 is CSARLPPRYNEQFF. CDR3 nucleotides: TGCAGTGCTAGACTACCACCCCGCTACAATGAGCAGTTCTTC.

The chain employs TRBV6-2 or TRBV6-3 and TRBJ1-5; tentatively, D is TRBD1 (5 bases). Trimming stripped 6 bases from V and 7 bases from J, with 10 bases between. The germline V gene has CDR1 MNHEY and CDR2 SVGEGT. The CDR3 totals 12 residues. This chain's CDR3 is CASSGQGQPQHF. In DNA form, the CDR3 reads TGTGCCAGCAGCGGTCAGGGCCAGCCCCAGCATTTT.

The rearrangement joins TRBV9 to TRBJ2-7; 9 bases are shared with TRBD2. In germline, CDR1 is SGDLS, CDR2 YYNGEE. This CDR3 comprises 15 residues. The junction had 8 bases not matched to a gene; V was cut back by 4 bases and J by 3 bases. The CDR3 DNA reads as TGTGCCAGCAGCACAGCGGGAGGCTACATCTACGAGCAGTACTTC. This gives the protein CASSTAGGYIYEQYF.

The chain has TRBV20-1 and TRBJ1-6; D is ambiguous. The V gene lost 0 bases and the J gene lost 1 base, with 13 bases spanning the gap. The CDR3 loop spans 17 amino acids. Germline lookup yields CDR1 DFQATT and CDR2 SNEGSKA (reference sequence). Here the CDR3 reads CSARDRHSGSYNSPLHF. For the CDR3, the DNA is TGCAGTGCTAGAGATCGGCATTCGGGTTCCTATAATTCACCCCTCCACTTT.

The DNA for the CDR3 is TGCAGTGCTATGGAGGTCTCGCTAGGGGCCAAAAACATTCAGTACTTC. The encoded protein is CSAMEVSLGAKNIQYF. The V call is TRBV20-1, the J call TRBJ2-4, with D tentatively TRBD2 (5 bases). The germline V and J ends were trimmed by 4 bases and 1 base, with 17 bases remaining between them. From germline, CDR1 is DFQATT and CDR2 SNEGSKA (reference sequence). This CDR3 has 16 amino acids.

This sequence joins TRBV20-1 and TRBJ1-4, with D perhaps TRBD1 (6 bases). V was clipped by 6 bases and J by 11 bases, with 22 bases between them. Germline assignment: CDR1 DFQATT and CDR2 SNEGSKA (reference sequence). This CDR3 is built from 14 residues. CDR3 sequence: CSARPVRGWEKLFF. CDR3 nucleotides: TGCAGTGCGAGACCCGTCAGGGGATGGGAGAAACTGTTTTTT.

The chain couples TRBV6-2 or TRBV6-3 to TRBJ1-1; D is undetermined. CDR3 size: 13 residues. V was cut by 7 bases and J by 7 bases, with 16 bases left in between. Germline CDR1 MNHEY, CDR2 SVGEGT. The CDR3 spells CASMRGRVNEAFF. The CDR3 DNA follows: TGTGCCAGCATGCGGGGTAGGGTAAATGAAGCTTTCTTT.

The genes are TRBV29-1 and TRBJ1-5; D unclear. V lost 4 bases and J lost 9, with 13 bases in between. Germline-derived CDR1 and CDR2 are SQVTM and ANQGSEA. CDR3 length equals 12 residues. The CDR3 spells CSVAIPGSPQHF. CDR3 nucleotides: TGCAGCGTTGCTATCCCGGGATCGCCCCAGCATTTT.